The entry below gives a single T cell receptor beta chain sequence along with its context. Its matching antigen is unknown. The sample belongs to a study of vaccination and CD4 T cells after COVID-19. Study-wide context: Post-COVID samples were collected a median around 100 days following diagnosis, spanning 35 to 161. Overlapping spike peptides served as the stimulus for the cells. These peptides came from SARS-CoV-2 and from the common cold coronaviruses HCoV-NL63, HCoV-OC43 and HCoV-229E.

Sequenced with the Oncomine TCR Beta short-read assay was DNA taken from cultured CD4+ T cells. MiXCR, applied by TCRdb to the PCR reads, yields one record per CDR3 protein. Of some 13,000 distinct CDR3 sequences listed, roughly 60% are singletons. The CDR3 covers 15 residues. The germline V gene has CDR1 LNHDA and CDR2 SQIVND (reference sequence). V was trimmed by 4 bases and J by 5 bases, leaving 16 bases between them. Treatment indicated: 10-day PBMC culture with coronavirus spike peptide pools or control peptides (ViraFEST assay). The medium had half its volume replaced with fresh IL-2 medium on days 3 and 7. Negative selection was the method that isolated CD4+ T cells after around 9 days of culture.

This clonotype was sampled from a human donor who had recovered from COVID-19. The sequenced sample was CD4+ T cells from blood, cultured in vitro. The V and J genes are TRBV19 and TRBJ2-3, with D perhaps given as TRBD1 or TRBD2 (5 bases each). The CDR3 DNA is TGTGCCAGTAGTAGCCGGGACGGGATGGTAGATACGCAGTATTTT. It yields the protein CASSSRDGMVDTQYF.